The 23 T cell receptor beta chains listed next were all sequenced from one sample in a study of blood T cell repertoires in COVID-19. Measured with immunoSEQ multiplex PCR; TCRdb has only the in-frame clones, and not every one. Of fewer than 300,000 clones in the sample, about 89% are singletons; the top ten hold approximately 2.1%. Material: peripheral blood. The origin of the receptors is a woman aged 25-40 years with COVID-19, enrolled during active disease.

The chain is built from TRBV18 and TRBJ1-1, with a weak D call TRBD1 (5 bases). The CDR3 totals 13 residues. V lost 10 bases, J lost 3 bases, and 15 bases lay in between. In germline, CDR1 is KGHSH, CDR2 LQKENI. The CDR3 DNA sequence: TGTGCCACCTCCGGGGGGGTTGACACTGAAGCTTTCTTT. This translates into CATSGGVDTEAFF.

The chain is built from TRBV6-5 and TRBJ1-1, with D maybe TRBD1 (6 bases). This CDR3 has 14 residues. Trimming shortened V by 2 bases and J by 0 bases, and 7 bases separated the two germline ends. Germline CDR1 is MNHEY and CDR2 is SVGAGI. CDR3 nucleotide sequence: TGTGCCAGCAGTTACGGGGGCCTGAACACTGAAGCTTTCTTT. It translates to CASSYGGLNTEAFF.

The genes are TRBV19 and TRBJ2-3; 7 bases are a match to TRBD1. Germline V CDR1 and CDR2: LNHDA, SQIVND (reference sequence). The CDR3 is 15 residues long. J lost 5 bases, V lost 5 bases, and 10 bases had no gene match. As DNA, the CDR3 is TGTGCCAGTAGTGGGGACAGAAGGGGAGAAGATACGCAGTATTTT. Protein: CASSGDRRGEDTQYF.

This clone showed up just a few times. This chain joins TRBV19 and TRBJ2-1, with D perhaps matching TRBD2 (6 bases). The length of the CDR3 is 14 residues. Trimming pared 2 bases from V and 8 bases from J, leaving 13 bases between. The germline CDR1 and CDR2 sequences are LNHDA and SQIVND (reference sequence). For the CDR3, the DNA is TGTGCCAGTAGTATACTCCGGGAGCGGGATGAGCAGTTCTTC. Translating it yields CASSILRERDEQFF.

The chain has TRBV6-5 and TRBJ2-3; 11 nucleotides line up with TRBD2. Per the germline V gene, CDR1 is MNHEY and CDR2 is SVGAGI. V shed 5 bases and J 3 bases; nucleotides not matched to a gene: 4. This CDR3 contains 15 residues. This CDR3 is CASSRGLAGTDTQYF. CDR3 sequence (DNA): TGTGCCAGCAGTAGAGGACTAGCGGGTACAGATACGCAGTATTTT.

This chain joins TRBV5-1 and TRBJ1-4; 8 bases match TRBD1. The V gene's germline CDR1 is SGHRS and CDR2 YFSETQ. This CDR3 has 16 amino acids. Trimming at V came to 4 bases and at J to 10 bases, leaving 15 bases not matched to a gene. The CDR3 is CASSTSHQGAGGKLFF. The CDR3 nucleotides are TGCGCCAGCAGCACCTCCCATCAGGGGGCAGGAGGAAAACTGTTTTTT.

The rearrangement uses TRBV11-2 and TRBJ2-2, with D unresolved. V lost 4 bases, J lost 5 bases, and 5 bases lay in between. The CDR3 length is 12 residues. The germline V gene encodes CDR1 SGHAT and CDR2 FQNNGV. CDR3: CASSWRTGELFF. CDR3 sequence (DNA): TGTGCCAGCAGCTGGCGGACCGGGGAGCTGTTTTTT. Full variable domain (rest looked up from reference TRBV11-2 and TRBJ2-2): EAGVAQSPRYKIIEKRQSVAFWCNPISGHATLYWYQQILGQGPKLLIQFQNNGVVDDSQLPKDRFSAERLKGVDSTLKIQPAKLEDSAVYLCASSWRTGELFFGEGSRLTVL.

V gene TRBV10-3 combines with J gene TRBJ2-3; D perhaps matches TRBD2 (6 bases). The CDR3 sequence is 17 residues long. In germline, CDR1 is ENHRY, CDR2 SYGVKD. Trimming took off 4 bases at V and 0 bases at J, with 17 bases between the two ends. The CDR3 bases are TGTGCCATCAGTGGTCCCTCTAGCGCAGTTAGCACAGATACGCAGTATTTT. Amino acid sequence: CAISGPSSAVSTDTQYF.

The gene calls are TRBV6-5 and TRBJ1-4, with 8 bases fitting TRBD1. The V gene end was trimmed by 4 bases and the J gene end by 2 bases; junction bases not matched to a gene: 6. CDR1 is MNHEY, CDR2 SVGAGI, per germline. The length of the CDR3 is 16 residues. The CDR3 region is CASSSPGGATNEKLFF. DNA for the CDR3: TGTGCCAGCAGTTCCCCAGGGGGCGCGACTAATGAAAAACTGTTTTTT.

Regarding this clone: Distinct nucleotide sequences in the sample also encode this CDR3. The V and J genes are TRBV19 and TRBJ1-4; TRBD1 agrees at 7 bases. Germline V CDR1 and CDR2: LNHDA, SQIVND (reference sequence). This CDR3 has 14 amino acids. V shed 5 bases and J 3 bases; nucleotides not matched to a gene: 3. The CDR3 nucleotides read TGTGCCAGTAGTCAGGGGACAGCTAATGAAAAACTGTTTTTT. It encodes CASSQGTANEKLFF.

This chain connects TRBV5-6 to TRBJ2-7; no firm D call. Germline V gene lookup returns CDR1 SGHDT and CDR2 YYEEEE. This CDR3 spans 12 amino acids. Between the trimmed V and J ends, which lost 3 bases and 2 bases, there was a span of 6 bases. The CDR3 loop is CASSSRTYEQYF. The CDR3 nucleotides read TGTGCCAGCAGCTCCCGTACCTACGAGCAGTACTTC.

This chain uses TRBV6-6 with TRBJ1-5; D is unresolved. The germline gives CDR1 MNHNY, CDR2 SVGAGI (reference sequence). CDR3 length: 13 residues. The V gene lost 7 bases and the J gene lost 0 bases, with 7 bases spanning the gap. CDR3 sequence: CASTKHSNQPQHF. In nucleotides, the CDR3 is TGTGCCAGCACCAAACATAGCAATCAGCCCCAGCATTTT.

This clone was seen only once. The genes are TRBV30 and TRBJ1-2, with D unclear. This CDR3 is 12 amino acids long. Per germline, CDR1 GTSNPN and CDR2 SVGIG (reference sequence). The V and J ends lost 2 bases and 7 bases respectively, with 11 bases between them. The CDR3 coding sequence is TGTGCCTGGAGTCCGCTCCGAGGTGGCTACACCTTC. Its translation is CAWSPLRGGYTF.

The gene calls are TRBV10-3 and TRBJ1-5; 9 bases agree with TRBD1. The CDR3 totals 16 residues. Germline trimming cut 0 bases from V and 4 bases from J; bases unmatched to any gene: 4. Germline assignment: CDR1 ENHRY and CDR2 SYGVKD. The CDR3 DNA reads as TGTGCCATCAGTGAGTCCAACGGGACAGGGAATCAGCCCCAGCATTTT. Protein sequence: CAISESNGTGNQPQHF.

The J gene is TRBJ2-4, the V gene TRBV7-2; 8 bases map to TRBD2. Trimming cost V 2 bases and J 2 bases; bases outside gene matches: 11. This CDR3 region has 18 residues. The germline V gene has CDR1 SGHTA and CDR2 FQGNSA. Here the CDR3 DNA reads TGTGCCAGCAGCTTAAGGAGATTGACGGGAGGGCCCAAAAACATTCAGTACTTC. Its translation: CASSLRRLTGGPKNIQYF.

The CDR3 nucleotides read TGTGCCAGCAGTGAATCCCAACCAGGGACTAGCGTATACAATGAGCAGTTCTTC. This sequence encodes CASSESQPGTSVYNEQFF. V is TRBV25-1 and J is TRBJ2-1; 10 bases match TRBD2. The V segment lost 1 base and the J segment 4 bases; nucleotides outside the gene matches: 10. Germline V gene sequence: CDR1 MGHDK, CDR2 SYGVNS. CDR3 size: 18 residues.

The V call is TRBV28, the J call TRBJ2-1, with 16 bases aligning to TRBD2. Germline V gene sequence: CDR1 MDHEN, CDR2 SYDVKM. The V segment lost 3 bases and the J segment 3 bases; nucleotides outside the gene matches: 5. This CDR3 region has 18 residues. The CDR3 is CASSFRGLAGGGYNEQFF. DNA of the CDR3: TGTGCCAGCAGTTTCCGGGGACTAGCGGGAGGGGGCTACAATGAGCAGTTCTTC.

A single count supports this clone. This chain uses TRBV11-3 with TRBJ2-3; 7 bases are a match to TRBD1. The CDR3 is 14 residues long. From germline, CDR1 is SGHNT and CDR2 YENEEA. Losses at the gene ends were 8 bases for V and 0 bases for J; bases not matched to a gene: 5. For the CDR3, the DNA is TGTGCCAGCGCCCGGGACAGTAGCACAGATACGCAGTATTTT. Translated, it gives CASARDSSTDTQYF.

This chain connects TRBV27 to TRBJ1-2, with 9 bases fitting TRBD1. CDR1 is MNHEY, CDR2 SMNVEV, per germline (reference sequence). V shed 4 bases, J shed 7 bases, and the junction held 4 bases outside the gene matches. This CDR3 region has 13 residues. The CDR3 DNA follows: TGTGCCAGCAGTTCGACAGGGGGAGGTGGCTACACCTTC. The encoded protein is CASSSTGGGGYTF.

V and J are TRBV18 and TRBJ1-2, with 7 bases aligning to TRBD1. The CDR3 consists of 14 residues. J gave up 3 bases and V 3 bases, and 4 bases lay outside the gene matches. CDR1 and CDR2 from the germline V gene are KGHSH and LQKENI. The CDR3: CASSPDREDYGYTF. The CDR3 DNA reads as TGTGCCAGCTCACCCGACAGGGAGGACTATGGCTACACCTTC.

V gene TRBV5-1 combines with J gene TRBJ2-7; TRBD2 matches 13 bases. V shed 2 bases, J shed 4 bases, and the junction held 12 bases outside the gene matches. Per the germline V gene, CDR1 is SGHRS and CDR2 is YFSETQ. The CDR3 covers 18 residues. CDR3 region: CASSFRPGLAGAEYEQYF. For the CDR3, the DNA is TGCGCCAGCAGCTTTCGCCCAGGACTAGCGGGAGCAGAGTACGAGCAGTACTTC.

The chain joins TRBV30 to TRBJ2-1, with 7 bases lining up with TRBD1. The V gene's germline CDR1 is GTSNPN and CDR2 SVGIG (reference sequence). The CDR3 length is 15 residues. V trimming: 4 bases; J trimming: 6 bases; junction bases outside the gene matches: 12. CDR3 sequence reads: CAWTFEGAGFNEQFF. The CDR3, as DNA: TGTGCCTGGACGTTTGAGGGGGCTGGTTTCAATGAGCAGTTCTTC.

This clone was found a few times. This chain joins TRBV2 and TRBJ1-2; D gene unclear. Trimming took off 6 bases at V and 8 bases at J, with 13 bases between the two ends. Germline CDR1 and CDR2: SNHLY and FYNNEI. The CDR3 extends over 12 amino acids. The CDR3 DNA follows: TGTGCCAGCAGCTGGGCCAGCAGGGGCTACACCTTC. Its translation: CASSWASRGYTF.